This T cell receptor beta chain was identified during a study of blood T cell repertoires in COVID-19 (dated by TCRdb to the early 2020s). Background on the whole study: Samples from collaborators originated in the United States, Italy and Spain and spanned both the acute and convalescent phases of COVID-19. The material from the prospective study consisted of cDNA or gDNA derived from T cells, B-cell-depleted T cells, or PBMCs. The dataset comprised deeply sampled blood TCRbeta repertoires from subjects exposed to, actively infected with, or recovered from COVID-19. The repertoires were released in a freely available public database intended as a resource for research on the immune response to SARS-CoV-2. The samples were drawn from the first 160 participants of the ongoing ImmuneRACE study and from 950 to 1,500 subjects provided by 6 global collaborators. The sample metadata nearly always contained a de-identified subject ID, COVID-19 status, age in years and sex. Where available, HLA class I and class II types were obtained from metadata supplied by the sample provider rather than from assay-based typing. Study-level results and caveats: The amount of clinical and demographic metadata varied by source and participant and was provided uncurated.

TCRbeta CDR3 regions were amplified from genomic DNA using the immunoSEQ Assay, a bias-controlled multiplex PCR. The authors' pipeline ran thus. Within the assay, amplification of reference gene primers was used to estimate how many nucleated cells each sample contained. To quantify the absolute abundance of each unique TCRbeta CDR3 rearrangement, sequence reads were collapsed and filtered. Productive Simpson clonality was computed per sample as the square root of Simpson's diversity index over productive rearrangements. TCRdb mirrors the immuneACCESS table, restricted to in-frame sequences. Some clones are absent from its copies; in checked studies, under half trace to an unresolved V gene, and the reason for the others is unknown. The DNA was the basis for D and trimming; V, J and clone size are from that table. For this sample the table gives approximately 340,000 clones, of which approximately 88% were detected only once. Roughly a tenth of the sample belongs to the ten largest clones.

At one collaborating source in Seattle, patients were enrolled during active infection and were followed longitudinally through the course of disease. The collaborating institutions used their own protocols to collect whole blood in K2EDTA tubes. For TCRbeta analysis, collaborators shipped samples as frozen whole blood, isolated PBMCs, or DNA extracted from either of those sample types. Sequences ENHRY (CDR1) and SYGVKD (CDR2) are obtained from the germline V gene. Relative to germline, V is missing 5 bases and J is missing 8 bases, with 9 bases of the junction outside any gene match. Including the terminal cysteine and phenylalanine, the CDR3 comprises 15 residues. Only the CDR3 region is kept as DNA, spanning 45 bases read in frame from base 1. A remark on this clone: The antigen this receptor binds is unknown. Per-base qualities were not stored, and no clone one base away is much larger.

The sequence derives from a man aged 25-45 years with COVID-19, enrolled during active disease. The material sequenced was peripheral blood. The receptor chain draws on TRBV10-3 and TRBJ2-1, with 10 middle bases fitting TRBD2. The CDR3 region reads CAISTSGGAGDEQFF. The DNA reads TGTGCCATCAGTACCAGCGGGGGGGCCGGGGATGAGCAGTTCTTC.